This is a list of T cell receptor beta chains from one sample in a study of vaccination and CD4 T cells after COVID-19. Their antigens remain unidentified. Using its own MiXCR run on the PCR reads, TCRdb lists one record per CDR3 protein. The table includes about 30,000 distinct CDR3 sequences, 36% detected once. Specimen: CD4+ T cells from blood, cultured in vitro, collected about 7 months after SARS-CoV-2 vaccination. The receptors shown here come from a human donor who had recovered from COVID-19. CDR3s include the opening cysteine and the closing phenylalanine or tryptophan.

V gene: TRBV27; CDR3 length: 15; CDR3 protein: CASSLSGQGITGAFF
V gene: TRBV11-1; CDR3 length: 16; CDR3 protein: CASSFGADTHTDTQYF
V gene: TRBV6-5; CDR3 length: 15; CDR3 protein: CASSYAWASGFEQYF
V gene: TRBV6-1; CDR3 length: 13; CDR3 protein: CACSRHTKYEQYF
V gene: TRBV20-1; CDR3 length: 13; CDR3 protein: CSASEGIQETQYF
V gene: TRBV7-9; CDR3 length: 15; CDR3 protein: CASSLEASGIETQYF
V gene: TRBV7-8; CDR3 length: 16; CDR3 protein: CASSSGLAGGQETQYF
V gene: TRBV24-1; CDR3 length: 13; CDR3 protein: CATGGRNTGELFF
V gene: TRBV27; CDR3 length: 16; CDR3 protein: CASRPSGRYSTDTQYF
V gene: TRBV20-1; CDR3 length: 11; CDR3 protein: CSARAFNTIYF
V gene: TRBV20-1; CDR3 length: 13; CDR3 protein: CSASKANRAEQFF
V gene: TRBV6-6; CDR3 length: 16; CDR3 protein: CASSTREGRSSYTQYF
V gene: TRBV20-1; CDR3 length: 14; CDR3 protein: CSARTASAKETQYF
V gene: TRBV6-5; CDR3 length: 13; CDR3 protein: CASSYQENSPLHF
V gene: TRBV2; CDR3 length: 13; CDR3 protein: CASQRDNSYEQYF
V gene: TRBV6-5; CDR3 length: 15; CDR3 protein: CASSYSGAGSGPQHF
V gene: TRBV28; CDR3 length: 17; CDR3 protein: CASSRGGVYFYNQPQHF
V gene: TRBV11-3; CDR3 length: 14; CDR3 protein: CASSLAGSSYEQYF
V gene: TRBV19; CDR3 length: 14; CDR3 protein: CASSIRGRGNIQYF
V gene: TRBV28; CDR3 length: 16; CDR3 protein: CASSLLAGGILYEQYF
V gene: TRBV24-1; CDR3 length: 15; CDR3 protein: CATSDLQRSTGELFF
V gene: TRBV2; CDR3 length: 15; CDR3 protein: CASSGPQGGFNEQFF
V gene: TRBV21-1; CDR3 length: 16; CDR3 protein: CASSKRGFRKARPQHF
V gene: TRBV7-2; CDR3 length: 13; CDR3 protein: CASSTRAYNEQFF
V gene: TRBV7-3; CDR3 length: 15; CDR3 protein: CASRPPGLPSGELFF
V gene: TRBV5-1; CDR3 length: 17; CDR3 protein: CASSLGMLAGREETQYF
V gene: TRBV6-1; CDR3 length: 15; CDR3 protein: CASSEDWVGASGYTF
V gene: TRBV20-1; CDR3 length: 15; CDR3 protein: CSAREGGGGGETQYF
V gene: TRBV6-2/TRBV6-3; CDR3 length: 15; CDR3 protein: CASDSGTSGYNEQFF
V gene: TRBV28; CDR3 length: 15; CDR3 protein: CASSSSDTDGYGYTF
V gene: TRBV12-3/TRBV12-4; CDR3 length: 11; CDR3 protein: CASSLGTEQYF
V gene: TRBV28; CDR3 length: 15; CDR3 protein: CASSPSGIFNYGYTF
V gene: TRBV2; CDR3 length: 13; CDR3 protein: CASTPDRLYEQYF
V gene: TRBV18; CDR3 length: 14; CDR3 protein: CASSPRGDTVEQYF
V gene: TRBV28; CDR3 length: 16; CDR3 protein: CASSLVGTGRTNEQFF
V gene: TRBV2; CDR3 length: 15; CDR3 protein: CASSEDRGGRTEAFF
V gene: TRBV5-4; CDR3 length: 17; CDR3 protein: CASSSMTSGRVGETQYF
V gene: TRBV4-2; CDR3 length: 13; CDR3 protein: CASSQDLAYTQYF
V gene: TRBV20-1; CDR3 length: 14; CDR3 protein: CSAPASGGSDEQYF
V gene: TRBV15; CDR3 length: 14; CDR3 protein: CATSGRQGITEAFF
V gene: TRBV10-1; CDR3 length: 17; CDR3 protein: CASSDLGLAGVHDEQFF
V gene: TRBV4-2; CDR3 length: 16; CDR3 protein: CASSQGVQGSNYGYTF
V gene: TRBV5-1; CDR3 length: 15; CDR3 protein: CASRYDSGPNQPQHF
V gene: TRBV20-1; CDR3 length: 17; CDR3 protein: CSARDRRSGRAGYEQYF
V gene: TRBV27; CDR3 length: 16; CDR3 protein: CASSFYLTGGVDTQYF
V gene: TRBV25-1; CDR3 length: 17; CDR3 protein: CASSAGLAGDSQETQYF
V gene: TRBV30; CDR3 length: 14; CDR3 protein: CAWMRQGVMTPLHF
V gene: TRBV6-5; CDR3 length: 14; CDR3 protein: CASSSTSTGYEQYF
V gene: TRBV21-1; CDR3 length: 21; CDR3 protein: CASSEDSRLAGVRSHTDTQYF
V gene: TRBV20-1; CDR3 length: 14; CDR3 protein: CSAPKALGGHGYTF
V gene: TRBV5-1; CDR3 length: 17; CDR3 protein: CASSLGWGTSSYNEQFF